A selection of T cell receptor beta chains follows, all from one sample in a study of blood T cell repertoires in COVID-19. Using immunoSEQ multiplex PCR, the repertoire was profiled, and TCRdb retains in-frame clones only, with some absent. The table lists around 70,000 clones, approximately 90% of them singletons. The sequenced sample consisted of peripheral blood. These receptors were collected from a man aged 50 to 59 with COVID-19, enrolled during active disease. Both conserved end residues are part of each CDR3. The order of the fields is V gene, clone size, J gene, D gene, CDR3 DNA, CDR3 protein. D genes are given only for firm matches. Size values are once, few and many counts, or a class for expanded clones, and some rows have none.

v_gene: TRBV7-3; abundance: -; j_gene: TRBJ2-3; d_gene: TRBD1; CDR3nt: TGTGCCAGCAGCACAGGGGCTTCCACAGATACGCAGTATTTT; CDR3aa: CASSTGASTDTQYF
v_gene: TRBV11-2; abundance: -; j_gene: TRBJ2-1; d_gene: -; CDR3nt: TGTGCCAGCAGCTTAGCCGGGAACTACAATGAGCAGTTCTTC; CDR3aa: CASSLAGNYNEQFF
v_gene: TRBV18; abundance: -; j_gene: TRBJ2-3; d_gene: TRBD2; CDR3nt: TGTGCCAGCTCACCGAGAGGGACTAGCGGGAGGTCAGATACGCAGTATTTT; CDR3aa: CASSPRGTSGRSDTQYF
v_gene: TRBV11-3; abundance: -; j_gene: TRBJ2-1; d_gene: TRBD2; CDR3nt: TGTGCCAGCAGCTTACGACTAGCGGGATTAGAGGAGCAGTTCTTC; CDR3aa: CASSLRLAGLEEQFF
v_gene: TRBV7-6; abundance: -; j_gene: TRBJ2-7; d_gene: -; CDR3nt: TGTGCCAGCAGCCGTTTGGGGAGGACCTACGAGCAGTACTTC; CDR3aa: CASSRLGRTYEQYF
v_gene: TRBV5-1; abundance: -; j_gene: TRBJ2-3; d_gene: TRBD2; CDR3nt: TGCGCCAGCAGTCTATCGGGACTAGGGCGTAGTACGCAGTATTTT; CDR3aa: CASSLSGLGRSTQYF
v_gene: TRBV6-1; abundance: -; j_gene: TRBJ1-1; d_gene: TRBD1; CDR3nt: TGTGCCAGCAGTGATCAGGACAGGGGTGAACTTGAAGCTTTCTTT; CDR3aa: CASSDQDRGELEAFF
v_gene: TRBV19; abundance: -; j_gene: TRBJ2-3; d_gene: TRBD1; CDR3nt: TGTGCCAGTAATGGACAGGGTGTAGATACGCAGTATTTT; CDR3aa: CASNGQGVDTQYF
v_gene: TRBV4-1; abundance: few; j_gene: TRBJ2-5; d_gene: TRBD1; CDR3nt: TGCGCCAGCAGGAAGACAGGGGCCCGGACCCAGTACTTC; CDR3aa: CASRKTGARTQYF
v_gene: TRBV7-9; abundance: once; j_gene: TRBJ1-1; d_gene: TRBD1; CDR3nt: TGTGCCAGCAGCCTGGGGACAGGGGGCCCGCTTATGAACACTGAAGCTTTCTTT; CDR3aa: CASSLGTGGPLMNTEAFF
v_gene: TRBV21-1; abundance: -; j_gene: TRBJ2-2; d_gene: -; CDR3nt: TGTGCCAGCAGCAAACGGGGTAGCGGGAGCGACACCGGGGAGCTGTTTTTT; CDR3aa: CASSKRGSGSDTGELFF
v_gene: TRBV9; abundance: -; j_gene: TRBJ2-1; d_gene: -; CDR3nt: TGTGCCAGCAGCGTAGGTGATAGCAGCTCCTACAATGAGCAGTTCTTC; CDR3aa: CASSVGDSSSYNEQFF
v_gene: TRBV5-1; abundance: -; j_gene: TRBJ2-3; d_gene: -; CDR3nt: TGCGCCAGCAGCTTGGCGCTAGCGCAGAGCACAGATACGCAGTATTTT; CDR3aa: CASSLALAQSTDTQYF
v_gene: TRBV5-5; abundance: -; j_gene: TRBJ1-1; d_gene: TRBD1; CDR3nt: TGTGCCAGCAGCTTTGGAGGGGGCGGATCCATGAACACTGAAGCTTTCTTT; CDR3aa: CASSFGGGGSMNTEAFF
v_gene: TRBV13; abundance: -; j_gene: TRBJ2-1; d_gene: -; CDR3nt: TGTGCCAGCAGCTTAGGGCGAATGGGGGGTCAGTCCTACAATGAGCAGTTCTTC; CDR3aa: CASSLGRMGGQSYNEQFF
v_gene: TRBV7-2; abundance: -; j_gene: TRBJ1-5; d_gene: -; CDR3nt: TGTGCCAGCAGCTCGCAGGGTTATAGCAATCAGCCCCAGCATTTT; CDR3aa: CASSSQGYSNQPQHF
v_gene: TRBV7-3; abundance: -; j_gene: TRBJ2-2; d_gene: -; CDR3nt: TGTGCCAGCAGCCAGGGACAAAACACCGGGGAGCTGTTTTTT; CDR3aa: CASSQGQNTGELFF
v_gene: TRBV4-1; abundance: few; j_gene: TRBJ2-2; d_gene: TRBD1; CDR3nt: TGCGCCAGCAGCCAAGATCCCGCCAGGGGGAACGCCGGGGAGCTGTTTTTT; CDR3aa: CASSQDPARGNAGELFF
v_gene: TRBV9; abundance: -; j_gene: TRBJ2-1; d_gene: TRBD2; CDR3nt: TGTGCCAGCAGCGCTAGCGGGGCTACGACTAATGAGCAGTTCTTC; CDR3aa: CASSASGATTNEQFF
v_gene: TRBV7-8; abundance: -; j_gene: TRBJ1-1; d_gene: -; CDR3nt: TGTGCCAGCAGCTTTAGTGGTATTCGGAACACTGAAGCTTTCTTT; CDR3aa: CASSFSGIRNTEAFF
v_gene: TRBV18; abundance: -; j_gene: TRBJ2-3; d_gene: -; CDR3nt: TGTGCCAGCTCACCCTATAGGGGCGGCACAGATACGCAGTATTTT; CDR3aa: CASSPYRGGTDTQYF
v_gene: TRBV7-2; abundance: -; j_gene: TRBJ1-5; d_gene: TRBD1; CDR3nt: TGTGCCAGCAGCTTCACAGGGGGCCAGCAGCCCCAGCATTTT; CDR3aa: CASSFTGGQQPQHF
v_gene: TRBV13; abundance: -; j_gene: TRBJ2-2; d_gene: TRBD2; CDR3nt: TGTGCCAGCAGCCGACCTGGCCAAAGCGGGGTCACCGGGGAGCTGTTTTTT; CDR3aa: CASSRPGQSGVTGELFF
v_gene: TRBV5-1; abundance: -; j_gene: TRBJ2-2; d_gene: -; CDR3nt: TGCGCCAGCAGCAGAACAGGGAACACCGGGGAGCTGTTTTTT; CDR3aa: CASSRTGNTGELFF
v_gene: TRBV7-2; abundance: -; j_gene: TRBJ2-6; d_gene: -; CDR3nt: TGTGCCAGCAGCCTCGCCAGGGCCTCTGGGGCCAACGTCCTGACTTTC; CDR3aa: CASSLARASGANVLTF
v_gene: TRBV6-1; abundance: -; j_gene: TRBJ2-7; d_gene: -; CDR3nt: TGTGCCAGCAGTGATAGACAGGCTAGCTCCTACGAGCAGTACTTC; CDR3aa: CASSDRQASSYEQYF
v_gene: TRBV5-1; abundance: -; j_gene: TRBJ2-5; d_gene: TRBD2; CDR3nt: TGCGCCAGCAGCTTGAGTCTAGCGGATCAAGAGACCCAGTACTTC; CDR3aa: CASSLSLADQETQYF
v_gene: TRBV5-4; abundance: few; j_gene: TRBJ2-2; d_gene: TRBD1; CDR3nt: TGTGCCAGCAGCCGCGGGCCAGGACAGGACACCGGGGAGCTGTTTTTT; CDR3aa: CASSRGPGQDTGELFF
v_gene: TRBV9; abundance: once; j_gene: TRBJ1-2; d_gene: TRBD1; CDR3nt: TGTGCCAGCAGGTCACAGGGGGCGAATGGCTACACCTTC; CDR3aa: CASRSQGANGYTF
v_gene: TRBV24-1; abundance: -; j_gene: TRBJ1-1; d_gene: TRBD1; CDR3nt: TGTGCCACCAGTGATGAACAGGGGCGGAACACTGAAGCTTTCTTT; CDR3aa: CATSDEQGRNTEAFF
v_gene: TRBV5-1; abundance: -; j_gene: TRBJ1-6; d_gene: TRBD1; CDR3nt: TGCGCCAGCAGCGAGGGGGACAGGGGTGAATCACCCCTCCACTTT; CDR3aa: CASSEGDRGESPLHF
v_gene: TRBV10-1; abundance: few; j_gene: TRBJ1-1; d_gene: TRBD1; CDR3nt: TGCGCCAGCAGCAGGGGGCAGGGGAACACTGAAGCTTTCTTT; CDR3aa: CASSRGQGNTEAFF